This T cell receptor (beta chain) stems from a study of blood T cells in healthy people across ages. Primers used in a second PCR of about 7 to 11 cycles were a sample-barcoded 5' primer and a J-beta primer mix. Every sample returned 2.5 million or more CDR3-containing paired-end reads. TCRdb reanalysed the 5' RACE reads using MiXCR and keeps one entry per CDR3 protein. This sample carries about 1,400,000 distinct CDR3 sequences, roughly 40% of them seen once, and the ten largest clones take approximately 7.9%. Trimming left V 4 bases short and J 4 bases short, with 7 bases between. In germline, CDR1 is LGHDT, CDR2 YNNKEL (reference sequence). The CDR3 sequence is 13 residues long. General study findings and limits: Age showed a roughly linear inverse relationship with TCR beta diversity per million T cells.

A remark on this clonotype: Its antigen is as yet unknown.

The receptor comes from a young woman in good health. The rearrangement links TRBV3-1 to TRBJ2-2; no clear D. Input material: blood. The CDR3 reads CASSPGFTGELFF. CDR3 DNA sequence: TGTGCCAGCAGCCCTGGGTTCACCGGGGAGCTGTTTTTT.